The 30 T cell receptor beta chains listed next were all sequenced from one sample in a study of cytomegalovirus exposure and HLA in healthy donors. This PCR relied on a set of 60 Vbeta primers and 13 Jbeta primers. Assay: immunoSEQ multiplex PCR; the TCRdb copy retains only in-frame clones and omits some. The sample shows tens of thousands of clones, about 75% of them seen only once. The sequenced material came from PBMCs. The receptors derive from a man in his forties in good health and CMV-seronegative.

The rearrangement joins TRBV7-8 to TRBJ2-7; TRBD1 matches at 7 bases. Germline loops: CDR1 SGHVS, CDR2 FQNEAQ. This CDR3 spans 14 amino acids. V shed 1 base, J shed 4 bases, and the junction held 4 bases outside the gene matches. The CDR3 DNA is TGTGCCAGCAGCTTAGTAGCAGGGGGTTACGAGCAGTACTTC. The encoded protein is CASSLVAGGYEQYF.

The CDR3 nucleotides are TGTGCCAGCTCGCCCGGACTAGCAGGGGAGACCCAGTACTTC. It encodes CASSPGLAGETQYF. V gene TRBV18 combines with J gene TRBJ2-5; 8 bases are shared with TRBD2. Trimming removed 6 bases from V and 5 bases from J; junction bases left unmatched: 8. The CDR3 extends over 14 amino acids. Germline CDR1 and CDR2: KGHSH and LQKENI.

V usage is TRBV11-3 and J usage is TRBJ2-7; 8 nucleotides line up with TRBD1. Trimming took 2 bases from V and 3 from J; bases not matched to a gene: 3. CDR3 length equals 14 residues. Germline loops: CDR1 SGHNT, CDR2 YENEEA. CDR3 loop: CASSLQTGDYEQYF. DNA of the CDR3: TGTGCCAGCAGCTTACAGACAGGGGACTACGAGCAGTACTTC.

The chain combines TRBV6-5 with TRBJ1-6, with TRBD1 identical over 9 bases. Germline V CDR1 and CDR2: MNHEY, SVGAGI. Germline trimming cut 4 bases from V and 10 bases from J; bases unmatched to any gene: 11. This CDR3 has 16 amino acids. This chain's CDR3 is CASSFSRDRVGSPLHF. CDR3 nucleotides: TGTGCCAGCAGTTTCAGCCGGGACAGGGTTGGCTCACCCCTCCACTTT.

This clone was recorded once. The gene calls are TRBV4-2 and TRBJ2-7; TRBD1 is a possible D gene (6 bases). Germline CDR1 is LGHNA and CDR2 is YNFKEQ. This CDR3 spans 16 amino acids. V shed 0 bases and J shed 0 bases, with 12 bases lying between them. The CDR3 coding sequence is TGTGCCAGCAGCCAAGAACGGGACACCTCCTCCTACGAGCAGTACTTC. Protein: CASSQERDTSSYEQYF.

This clone was counted a single time. Other DNA sequences in the same sample also yield this CDR3. The CDR3 region has the DNA TGCGCCAGCAGCTTGGTGGGGGGTCGCAATCAGCCCCAGCATTTT. Its translation is CASSLVGGRNQPQHF. The chain recombines TRBV5-1 with TRBJ1-5, with D possibly being TRBD1 (5 bases). With 0 bases removed from V and 2 bases from J, the gap between germline ends came to 9 bases. This CDR3 contains 15 residues. Germline V gives CDR1 SGHRS, CDR2 YFSETQ.

This clone was seen more than once but under ten times. The chain combines TRBV18 with TRBJ1-1; D is unresolved. The V gene lost 2 bases and the J gene lost 3 bases, with 7 bases spanning the gap. The CDR3 consists of 13 residues. Germline CDR1 KGHSH, CDR2 LQKENI. CDR3 in DNA: TGTGCCAGCTCACCAATAGTGGACACTGAAGCTTTCTTT. It yields the protein CASSPIVDTEAFF.

This chain joins TRBV4-1 and TRBJ1-6; D perhaps matches TRBD1 (5 bases). Trimming shortened V by 4 bases and J by 4 bases, and 11 bases separated the two germline ends. The CDR3 length is 15 residues. Germline values: CDR1 MGHRA, CDR2 YSYEKL. DNA for the CDR3: TGCGCCAGCAGCCCCAAGGGGTTTTATAATTCACCCCTCCACTTT. Amino acid sequence: CASSPKGFYNSPLHF.

The V gene is TRBV5-1, the J gene TRBJ1-2; a possible D gene is TRBD1 (5 bases). The ends were cut back, 6 bases at V and 6 bases at J, with 15 bases in the middle. Per germline, CDR1 SGHRS and CDR2 YFSETQ. This CDR3 region has 13 residues. The CDR3 region is CASKRSQDHGYTF. The CDR3 region has the DNA TGCGCCAGCAAAAGGTCACAGGATCATGGCTACACCTTC.

The chain uses TRBV4-1 and TRBJ1-2; no firm D call. With 0 bases removed from V and 0 bases from J, the gap between germline ends came to 11 bases. The CDR3 length is 16 residues. Germline-derived CDR1 and CDR2 are MGHRA and YSYEKL. CDR3: CASSQDHGEPNYGYTF. The CDR3, as DNA: TGCGCCAGCAGCCAAGATCACGGAGAACCTAACTATGGCTACACCTTC.

V gene TRBV5-1 combines with J gene TRBJ2-2; tentatively, D is TRBD2 (5 bases). Germline lookup yields CDR1 SGHRS and CDR2 YFSETQ. The CDR3 contains 16 residues. V lost 0 bases and J lost 6, with 15 bases in between. The CDR3 DNA reads TGCGCCAGCAGCTTGGGTCCGGCAGCGAGGGCCGGGGAGCTGTTTTTT. This sequence encodes CASSLGPAARAGELFF.

This chain joins TRBV20-1 and TRBJ2-7, with D unresolved. The CDR3 covers 11 residues. The germline V gene has CDR1 DFQATT and CDR2 SNEGSKA (reference sequence). V dropped 6 bases and J dropped 3 bases, with 9 bases sitting between them. CDR3 sequence (DNA): TGCAGTGCCCTAGGAAGCTACGAGCAGTACTTC. Its protein is CSALGSYEQYF.

The chain has TRBV5-1 and TRBJ2-5; tentatively, D is TRBD1 (5 bases). Trimming removed 2 bases at V and 5 bases at J, with 16 bases between. Germline V lookup: CDR1 SGHRS, CDR2 YFSETQ. This CDR3 contains 15 residues. The CDR3 DNA is TGCGCCAGCAGCTTAGGGCTGACAGTCGGGGAGACCCAGTACTTC. Its translation is CASSLGLTVGETQYF.

The gene calls are TRBV5-1 and TRBJ2-7, with TRBD2 identical over 16 bases. Germline CDR1 reads SGHRS; CDR2 reads YFSETQ. Trimming at V came to 1 base and at J to 4 bases, leaving 2 bases not matched to a gene. The CDR3 runs 16 residues. As DNA, the CDR3 is TGCGCCAGCAGCTTGAGGGGACTAGCGGGAGGGTACGAGCAGTACTTC. Amino acids: CASSLRGLAGGYEQYF.

In this sample, this clone turned up a few times. This chain links TRBV7-9 with TRBJ1-1, with D possibly matching TRBD1 (5 bases). V was trimmed by 5 bases and J by 1 base, leaving 11 bases between them. The germline CDR1 and CDR2 sequences are SEHNR and FQNEAQ (reference sequence). CDR3 size: 14 residues. This CDR3 is CASSERGWNTEAFF. The CDR3 DNA follows: TGTGCCAGCAGCGAAAGGGGCTGGAACACTGAAGCTTTCTTT.

The CDR3 DNA reads as TGTGCCAGCAGTTACGATCTAGCGGGGGCCGCCTACGAGCAGTACTTC. This gives the protein CASSYDLAGAAYEQYF. The gene calls are TRBV6-5 and TRBJ2-7, with 10 positions matching TRBD2. The V segment lost 2 bases and the J segment 2 bases; nucleotides outside the gene matches: 6. Germline V gene data show CDR1 as MNHEY and CDR2 as SVGAGI. This CDR3 contains 16 residues.

The chain combines TRBV10-2 with TRBJ1-1; 7 bases are shared with TRBD1. Germline assignment: CDR1 WSHSY and CDR2 SAAADI. Trimming cost V 2 bases and J 4 bases; bases outside gene matches: 7. This CDR3 is built from 15 residues. In DNA, the CDR3 is TGCGCCAGCAGTGAGAGGACAGGTTTGGGCACTGAAGCTTTCTTT. Translating it yields CASSERTGLGTEAFF.

The chain uses TRBV5-8 and TRBJ1-5, with 7 bases fitting TRBD1. Germline CDR1 and CDR2: SGHTS and YDEGEE. CDR3 length: 16 amino acids. Germline trimming cut 0 bases from V and 0 bases from J; bases unmatched to any gene: 3. CDR3 sequence (DNA): TGTGCCAGCAGCTTGGGGACAGGTGATAGCAATCAGCCCCAGCATTTT. Translated: CASSLGTGDSNQPQHF.

This rearrangement joins TRBV28 to TRBJ2-5; 12 bases map to TRBD2. The V gene's germline CDR1 is MDHEN and CDR2 SYDVKM. With V trimmed by 4 bases and J by 5 bases, 5 bases remained unmatched. The CDR3 is 15 residues long. In DNA form, the CDR3 reads TGTGCCAGCAGTTCACGACTAGCGGGGGAGGAGACCCAGTACTTC. Its translation: CASSSRLAGEETQYF.

This clone was recorded a few times. The gene calls are TRBV30 and TRBJ1-6; D is uncertain. Germline V lookup: CDR1 GTSNPN, CDR2 SVGIG (reference sequence). The ends were cut back, 5 bases at V and 6 bases at J, with 8 bases in the middle. The CDR3 consists of 12 residues. CDR3 in DNA: TGTGCCTGGGAACGGGTTAATTCACCCCTCCACTTT. It encodes CAWERVNSPLHF.

The chain links TRBV27 to TRBJ2-5; TRBD2 matches at 7 bases. J was trimmed by 7 bases and V by 8 bases; bases with no gene match: 13. The germline V gene encodes CDR1 MNHEY and CDR2 SMNVEV (reference sequence). This CDR3 contains 14 residues. The CDR3 spells CASSRPEPGGTQYF. CDR3 DNA sequence: TGTGCCAGCTCGCGACCCGAACCGGGAGGGACCCAGTACTTC.

A few counts support this clone. The J gene is TRBJ2-7, the V gene TRBV6-1; D not resolved. Germline CDR1 is MNHNS and CDR2 is SASEGT. The V end was cut by 4 bases, the J end by 3 bases, with 13 bases between. This CDR3 contains 14 residues. CDR3 nucleotides: TGTGCCAGCAGTGTCGCACGACAAGGCTACGAGCAGTACTTC. As protein: CASSVARQGYEQYF.

This clone was found once. The CDR3 DNA is TGTGCCAGCGAAGAAAACGGAAAACTGTTTTTT. As protein: CASEENGKLFF. The chain has TRBV2 and TRBJ1-4, with no clear D. The V and J ends lost 8 bases and 10 bases respectively, with 11 bases between them. The CDR3 has 11 residues. The germline V gene encodes CDR1 SNHLY and CDR2 FYNNEI.

The V call is TRBV29-1, the J call TRBJ1-2; possible D gene TRBD1, 6 bases. Per the germline V gene, CDR1 is SQVTM and CDR2 is ANQGSEA. Trimming removed 6 bases at V and 3 bases at J, with 17 bases between. The CDR3 is 14 amino acids. CDR3 region: CSVTRIQGDYGYTF. In DNA form, the CDR3 reads TGCAGCGTGACCCGAATACAGGGTGACTATGGCTACACCTTC.

The chain has TRBV5-1 and TRBJ1-4; possible D gene TRBD1, 5 bases. The CDR3 has 14 residues. Deletions cut 5 bases from V and 0 bases from J, with 8 bases between. Germline V gene lookup returns CDR1 SGHRS and CDR2 YFSETQ. The CDR3 loop reads CASRDTSTNEKLFF. In DNA, the CDR3 is TGCGCCAGCAGGGACACCTCAACTAATGAAAAACTGTTTTTT.

V usage is TRBV27 and J usage is TRBJ2-1; D remains unclear. The CDR3 loop spans 12 amino acids. Germline CDR1 and CDR2: MNHEY and SMNVEV (reference sequence). With 3 bases removed from V and 4 bases from J, the gap between germline ends came to 4 bases. CDR3 DNA: TGTGCCAGCAGTTTCGGGTACAATGAGCAGTTCTTC. Amino acid sequence: CASSFGYNEQFF.

The chain uses TRBV28 and TRBJ1-4; 10 bases align to TRBD1. Germline V lookup: CDR1 MDHEN, CDR2 SYDVKM. V lost 6 bases to trimming and J lost 4 bases; unmatched junction nucleotides: 14. This CDR3 is 18 amino acids long. The CDR3 region is CASSPPGQGISFNEKLFF. CDR3 nucleotides: TGTGCCAGCAGCCCACCGGGACAGGGGATTTCATTTAATGAAAAACTGTTTTTT.

The chain combines TRBV27 with TRBJ1-2; possibly TRBD1 for D (6 bases). The CDR3 covers 14 residues. V dropped 8 bases and J dropped 4 bases, with 17 bases sitting between them. Germline CDR1 MNHEY, CDR2 SMNVEV (reference sequence). DNA for the CDR3: TGTGCCAGCGGGGAATTGGGGGGGGCCTATGGCTACACCTTC. Protein sequence: CASGELGGAYGYTF.

CDR3 protein: CASSPTGHANTGELFF. Here the CDR3 DNA reads TGTGCCAGCTCACCAACGGGACATGCGAACACCGGGGAGCTGTTTTTT. This chain links TRBV18 with TRBJ2-2; D perhaps matches TRBD1 (6 bases). The CDR3 spans 16 residues. The V gene lost 2 bases and the J gene lost 0 bases, with 10 bases spanning the gap. From germline, CDR1 is KGHSH and CDR2 LQKENI.

The J gene is TRBJ2-7, the V gene TRBV9, with 13 positions matching TRBD2. The germline V gene has CDR1 SGDLS and CDR2 YYNGEE. After removal of 3 bases from V and 7 bases from J, the junction contained 1 base not matched to a gene. The CDR3 has 13 residues. The CDR3 region is CASSAGLAGEQYF. The CDR3 nucleotides are TGTGCCAGCAGCGCGGGACTAGCGGGAGAGCAGTACTTC.